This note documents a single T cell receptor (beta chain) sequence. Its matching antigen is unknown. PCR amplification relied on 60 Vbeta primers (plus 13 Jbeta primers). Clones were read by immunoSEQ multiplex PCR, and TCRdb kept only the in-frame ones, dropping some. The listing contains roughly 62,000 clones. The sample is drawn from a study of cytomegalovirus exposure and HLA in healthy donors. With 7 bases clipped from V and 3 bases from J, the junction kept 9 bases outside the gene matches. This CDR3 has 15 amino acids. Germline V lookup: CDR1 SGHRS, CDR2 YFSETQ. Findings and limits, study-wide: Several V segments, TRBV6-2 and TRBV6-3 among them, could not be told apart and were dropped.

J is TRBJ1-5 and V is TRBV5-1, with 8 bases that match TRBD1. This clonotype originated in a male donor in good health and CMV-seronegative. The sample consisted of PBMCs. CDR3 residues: CASGPTGANNQPQHF. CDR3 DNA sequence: TGCGCCAGCGGGCCGACAGGGGCTAACAATCAGCCCCAGCATTTT.